This record concerns one TCR beta chain sequence. What this receptor recognizes is not known. No much larger clonotype is one base removed from it; base qualities were not supplied. The data were taken from a study of T cell repertoires in ileal Crohn's disease (dated by TCRdb to the late 2010s). A note on the overall study: The median duration of disease was approximately 8.5 years, and at the time of surgery roughly 36% of patients were active smokers. All patients had surgery for a complication: stricturing disease in 61% and penetrating disease in around 39%. Postoperative therapy was given to about half of the patients, with thiopurines administered to about a dozen patients and anti-TNF agents administered to fewer than 20 patients. Neoterminal ileum biopsies obtained at postoperative colonoscopy were designated as M6 samples. The TCR repertoire was analysed in under 70 patients with Crohn's disease drawn from a prospective multicentre cohort. The study was conducted in parallel with a multicentre cohort that was designed to identify predictors of early endoscopic recurrence following ileocolonic resection. A Rutgeerts score higher than i0 was the definition used for endoscopic postoperative recurrence. A total of some 150 mucosal samples from some 60 patients were sequenced, collected from several sites on the surgical specimen and at postoperative endoscopy. General conclusions and limits of the study: More high-frequency clones were carried by sorted CD8 T cells than by CD4 T cells, suggesting that mucosal expansions were mainly CD8. Mucosal CD4 and CD8 T cells were sorted and sequenced only in a subgroup of patients, whose size was not stated. Compared with non-smokers, patients who were active smokers at surgery showed a significantly higher proportion of clonal expansions (roughly 26% vs 20%, p=0.02). Postoperative endoscopy timing varied within the first year after surgery, with a median delay of around 6.9 months. Higher high-frequency clone percentages at surgery were associated with endoscopic recurrence; all patients with clonality above 26.8% (18/57) had recurrence.

Interpreted using the paper, the time point label stands for: neoterminal ileum biopsy at postoperative endoscopy, about 6 months after surgery. Adults with ileal or ileocolonic Crohn's disease and an indication for ileocolonic resection were eligible for inclusion. Whole ileal mucosal biopsies were stored frozen at -80°C before DNA extraction. Genomic DNA was isolated from frozen whole biopsies using a TRizol-based method, and the DNA was quantified with a NanoDrop 2000 spectrophotometer. For commercial TCRB immunosequencing, about 500 nanograms of biopsy DNA were submitted for each sample. Adaptive Biotechnology amplified CDR3 regions from genomic DNA with a two-step multiplex PCR that controlled for amplification bias. In the first PCR, primers covered every V and J gene segment, and in the second PCR, barcodes and Illumina adapters were added. CDR3 libraries were sequenced on an Illumina instrument. The published analysis was carried out like this. Vendor-provided pipelines were combined with custom analysis of raw data in R/Bioconductor under R version 3.3.0. Clonality, ranging from 0 to 1, was calculated as the inverse of the normalised Shannon entropy of all productive clones. High-frequency clones were defined as the share of the repertoire occupied by the top 100 clones, with only clones passing a 95% confidence test being retained. Repertoire diversity was measured with the Simpson index, and overlap between samples was measured with the Morisita-Horn index. In its TCRdb copy, this immuneACCESS table keeps in-frame sequences only and misses some clones. Where compared with another copy, unresolved V genes explain less than half of these, and the others have no known cause. V and J calls and clone size are those listed in that table; D and trimming were worked out from the DNA. The sample table holds 12,000 or so clones, of which around 70% were seen once. The ten most abundant clones make up roughly 8.6% of the sample.

The CDR3 starts with the cysteine, ends with the phenylalanine, and has 18 residues. This entry keeps only the CDR3 DNA: 54 bases, framed from base 1. Germline trimming: 0 bases from V, 2 bases from J; junction bases outside gene matches: 11. Here the chain combines TRBV5-3 and TRBJ1-1; 9 bases in the junction line up with TRBD1. TRBV5-3 is treated as an ORF (open reading frame) with a function not yet certain. The origin of this receptor is an adult with Crohn's disease. The specimen sequenced was ileal tissue. The nucleotide sequence reads as follows: TGTGCCAGAAGCTTGGCCTGGGACAGGGAAGTGGTTAACACTGAAGCTTTCTTT. It codes for CARSLAWDREVVNTEAFF.